The rows below give T cell receptor beta chains drawn from one sample of a study of OX40 agonist ivuxolimab in advanced cancers. The data were produced by immunoSEQ multiplex PCR, yet TCRdb's version contains in-frame clones alone and is incomplete. The sample shows tens of thousands of clones, 84% of them seen only once. The sequencing used CD4+ or CD8+ T cells sorted from blood, collected in a trial of the OX40 agonist ivuxolimab. These receptors were taken from an adult with an advanced solid tumor such as melanoma, head and neck, liver or kidney cancer. The CDR3 runs from the conserved cysteine through the conserved F or W. The order of the fields is CDR3 protein, CDR3 DNA, J gene, V gene, D gene, clone size. D genes are given only for firm matches. Size tells how often a clone was seen (once, few, many) or the class of an expanded clone, and some rows leave it out.

CASSPSGAGEQYF TGTGCCAGCAGTCCCTCAGGAGCCGGGGAGCAGTACTTC TRBJ2-5 TRBV6-1 . few
CALKTGAGTQYF TGTGCACTAAAAACGGGTGCAGGTACGCAGTATTTT TRBJ2-3 TRBV30 . .
CASSLRPSGRVNTGELFF TGTGCCAGCAGCTTAAGGCCTAGCGGGAGAGTGAACACCGGGGAGCTGTTTTTT TRBJ2-2 TRBV7-3 TRBD2 .
CASSGSGKGGTQYF TGTGCCAGTTCAGGGAGCGGGAAAGGAGGTACGCAGTATTTT TRBJ2-3 TRBV19 TRBD2 .
CASSFQGSSNTGELFF TGTGCCAGCAGTTTCCAGGGGAGTTCGAACACCGGGGAGCTGTTTTTT TRBJ2-2 TRBV27 . .
CASRSTRAHEQYF TGTGCCAGCCGTTCCACCAGGGCCCACGAGCAGTACTTC TRBJ2-7 TRBV28 . .
CASSTDRANTGELFF TGTGCCAGCAGTACCGACCGGGCGAACACCGGGGAGCTGTTTTTT TRBJ2-2 TRBV5-4 . .
CASSGDRYPYGYTF TGTGCCAGCAGCGGGGACAGATACCCCTATGGCTACACCTTC TRBJ1-2 TRBV28 TRBD1 .
CASSPRGGAVHEQYF TGTGCCAGCAGTCCCCGGGGGGGGGCGGTTCACGAGCAGTACTTC TRBJ2-7 TRBV6-1 TRBD2 .
CASKDSGSSYNEQFF TGCGCCAGCAAGGATAGCGGTAGCTCCTACAATGAGCAGTTCTTC TRBJ2-1 TRBV5-1 . .
CASSLWRETQYF TGTGCCAGCAGCTTGTGGCGGGAGACCCAGTACTTC TRBJ2-5 TRBV5-4 . few
CAISLQGNTIYF TGTGCCATCAGTCTACAGGGAAACACCATATATTTT TRBJ1-3 TRBV10-3 . .
CASSYSRGMNTEAFF TGTGCCAGCAGTTACTCGAGGGGAATGAACACTGAAGCTTTCTTT TRBJ1-1 TRBV6-6 . .
CASYGFPTEAFF TGTGCCAGCTACGGTTTTCCCACTGAAGCTTTCTTT TRBJ1-1 TRBV6-1 . .
CASSLGLAGIENEQYF TGTGCCAGCAGCCTAGGACTAGCGGGAATAGAGAACGAGCAGTACTTC TRBJ2-7 TRBV9 TRBD2 .
CASRTSRGSGYTF TGTGCCAGCAGGACATCCAGGGGTTCTGGCTACACCTTC TRBJ1-2 TRBV27 . .
CASSRGASGVQETQYF TGTGCCAGCAGCCGGGGGGCTAGCGGGGTCCAAGAGACCCAGTACTTC TRBJ2-5 TRBV11-2 TRBD2 .
CASSFGIISYEQYF TGTGCCAGCAGCTTCGGGATTATCTCCTACGAGCAGTACTTC TRBJ2-7 TRBV5-4 . few
CSAFQGIGTEAFF TGCAGCGCTTTCCAGGGTATAGGAACTGAAGCTTTCTTT TRBJ1-1 TRBV29-1 . .
CASSPYKGVNTEAFF TGTGCCAGCAGTCCTTACAAGGGGGTGAACACTGAAGCTTTCTTT TRBJ1-1 TRBV5-8 . .
CASSLGYSQETQYF TGTGCCAGCAGCTTAGGGTACAGCCAAGAGACCCAGTACTTC TRBJ2-5 TRBV5-5 . .
CASSERTGGFGYTF TGTGCCAGCAGTGAACGAACAGGGGGCTTTGGCTACACCTTC TRBJ1-2 TRBV2 TRBD1 .
CASSYSRVTGELFF TGTGCCAGCAGCTATTCGAGGGTAACCGGGGAGCTGTTTTTT TRBJ2-2 TRBV7-2 . .
CALRPLAIAKNIQYF TGTGCCTTACGCCCCCTGGCAATAGCCAAAAACATTCAGTACTTC TRBJ2-4 TRBV7-2 . .
CASSYEGPGANVLTF TGTGCCAGCAGTTACGAGGGGCCTGGGGCCAACGTCCTGACTTTC TRBJ2-6 TRBV6-6 . .
CASSLEYYYEQYF TGTGCCAGTAGTCTAGAATACTACTACGAGCAGTACTTC TRBJ2-7 TRBV19 . .
CASSYDSPLHF TGTGCCAGCAGTTACGATTCACCCCTCCACTTT TRBJ1-6 TRBV28 . .
CASSETIGVGSYEQYF TGTGCCAGCAGTGAAACCATTGGGGTCGGCTCCTACGAGCAGTACTTC TRBJ2-7 TRBV6-1 . .
CASSPAQGDTQYF TGTGCCAGCTCGCCCGCCCAGGGGGATACGCAGTATTTT TRBJ2-3 TRBV18 . .
CASSASGLKARLNEQFF TGTGCCAGTAGTGCGTCCGGACTCAAAGCTAGGCTTAATGAGCAGTTCTTC TRBJ2-1 TRBV19 . .
CASSFLQLDTGELFF TGTGCCAGCAGCTTTTTACAGCTGGACACCGGGGAGCTGTTTTTT TRBJ2-2 TRBV7-2 . .
CATSRGGPTDGYTF TGTGCCACCAGCAGAGGAGGACCGACAGATGGCTACACCTTC TRBJ1-2 TRBV15 . .
CASSFQETQYF TGTGCCAGCAGCTTTCAAGAGACCCAGTACTTC TRBJ2-5 TRBV7-6 . .
CASSFLIHGLGAGELFF TGTGCCAGCAGTTTTCTGATACACGGATTGGGCGCCGGGGAGCTGTTTTTT TRBJ2-2 TRBV27 . .
CASSPQYDLAASYEQYF TGTGCCAGCAGTCCGCAATATGATCTAGCCGCGTCCTACGAGCAGTACTTC TRBJ2-7 TRBV28 . .
CASSPTAGGETQYF TGCGCCAGCAGCCCAACGGCGGGTGGAGAGACCCAGTACTTC TRBJ2-5 TRBV5-1 . .
CASSYRDRRYEQYF TGTGCCAGCAGTTACAGGGACAGAAGATACGAGCAGTACTTC TRBJ2-7 TRBV6-6 TRBD1 .
CASSGNREPQHF TGTGCCAGCAGTGGGAACCGGGAGCCCCAGCATTTT TRBJ1-5 TRBV2 . few
CASKEGQNPQETQYF TGTGCCAGCAAGGAGGGACAAAATCCACAAGAGACCCAGTACTTC TRBJ2-5 TRBV28 . .
CASNQDGYSYEQYF TGTGCCAGCAACCAGGACGGTTACTCCTACGAGCAGTACTTC TRBJ2-7 TRBV7-2 . .
CASSPPTDTYEQYF TGTGCCAGCTCGCCCCCGACAGATACCTACGAGCAGTACTTC TRBJ2-7 TRBV18 . .
CASSLAGGNEKLFF TGTGCCAGCAGCCTGGCAGGGGGTAATGAAAAACTGTTTTTT TRBJ1-4 TRBV7-2 TRBD1 once
CASSRTQGAGNTIYF TGTGCCAGCAGCCGGACCCAAGGGGCTGGAAACACCATATATTTT TRBJ1-3 TRBV7-9 . .
CASSVGIPGELFF TGTGCCAGTAGTGTGGGAATCCCCGGGGAGCTGTTTTTT TRBJ2-2 TRBV19 . .
CASSEGRGPNQPQHF TGTGCCAGCAGTGAAGGCCGGGGCCCCAATCAGCCCCAGCATTTT TRBJ1-5 TRBV6-1 . once
CASSLAGDGNTEAFF TGCGCCAGCAGCTTGGCGGGGGATGGGAACACTGAAGCTTTCTTT TRBJ1-1 TRBV5-1 . .
CAWRTGTLGQYF TGTGCCTGGAGGACCGGGACCCTGGGGCAGTACTTC TRBJ2-7 TRBV30 . few
CASWSGRGNEQFF TGTGCCAGCTGGAGCGGGAGGGGGAATGAGCAGTTCTTC TRBJ2-1 TRBV6-5 TRBD2 .
CASRLILGGRGRTDTQYF TGTGCCAGCAGACTGATCCTGGGCGGGAGGGGCCGCACAGATACGCAGTATTTT TRBJ2-3 TRBV27 TRBD2 .
CAWTPRRTSGAETQYF TGTGCCTGGACGCCCCGGAGGACTAGCGGGGCGGAGACCCAGTACTTC TRBJ2-5 TRBV30 TRBD2 .
CASSYSTAQETQYF TGTGCCAGCAGTTACTCGACAGCCCAAGAGACCCAGTACTTC TRBJ2-5 TRBV6-5 . .
CASNTGQGYGYTF TGTGCCAGCAACACCGGACAGGGCTATGGCTACACCTTC TRBJ1-2 TRBV6-6 TRBD1 .
CASRVGAAADTQYF TGTGCCAGTAGGGTCGGCGCGGCCGCAGATACGCAGTATTTT TRBJ2-3 TRBV19 . .
CTSSQSREGHTDTQYF TGCACCAGCAGCCAGTCACGGGAGGGCCACACAGATACGCAGTATTTT TRBJ2-3 TRBV1 . .